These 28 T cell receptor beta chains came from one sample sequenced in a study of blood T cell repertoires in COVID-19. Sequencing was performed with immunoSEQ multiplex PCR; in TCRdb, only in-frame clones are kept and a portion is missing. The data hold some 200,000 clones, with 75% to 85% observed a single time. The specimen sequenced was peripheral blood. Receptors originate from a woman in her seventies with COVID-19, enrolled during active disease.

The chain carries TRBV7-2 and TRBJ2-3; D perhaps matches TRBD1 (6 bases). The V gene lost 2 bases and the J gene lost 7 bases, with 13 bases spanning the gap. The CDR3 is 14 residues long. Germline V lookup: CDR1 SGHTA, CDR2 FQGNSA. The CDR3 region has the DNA TGTGCCAGCAGCTTAAACAGGGTCATGTATACGCAGTATTTT. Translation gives CASSLNRVMYTQYF. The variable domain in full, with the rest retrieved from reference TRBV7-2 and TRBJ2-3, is GAGVSQSPSNKVTEKGKDVELRCDPISGHTALYWYRQSLGQGLEFLIYFQGNSAPDKSGLPSDRFSAERTGGSVSTLTIQRTQQEDSAVYLCASSLNRVMYTQYFGPGTRLTVL.

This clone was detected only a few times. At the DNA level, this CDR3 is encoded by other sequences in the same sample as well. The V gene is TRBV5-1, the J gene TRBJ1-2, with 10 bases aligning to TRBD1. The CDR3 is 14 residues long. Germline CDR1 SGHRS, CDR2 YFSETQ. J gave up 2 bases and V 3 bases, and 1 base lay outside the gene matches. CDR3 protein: CASSSGQGNYGYTF. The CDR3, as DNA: TGCGCCAGCAGCTCGGGACAGGGGAACTATGGCTACACCTTC. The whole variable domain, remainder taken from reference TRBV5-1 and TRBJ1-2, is KAGVTQTPRYLIKTRGQQVTLSCSPISGHRSVSWYQQTPGQGLQFLFEYFSETQRNKGNFPGRFSGRQFSNSRSEMNVSTLELGDSALYLCASSSGQGNYGYTFGSGTRLTVV.

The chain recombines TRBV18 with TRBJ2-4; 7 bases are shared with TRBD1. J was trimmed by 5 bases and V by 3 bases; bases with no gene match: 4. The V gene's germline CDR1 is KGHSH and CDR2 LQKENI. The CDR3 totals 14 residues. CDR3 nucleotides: TGTGCCAGCTCACCCATCGACAGGGAAAACATTCAGTACTTC. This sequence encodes CASSPIDRENIQYF.

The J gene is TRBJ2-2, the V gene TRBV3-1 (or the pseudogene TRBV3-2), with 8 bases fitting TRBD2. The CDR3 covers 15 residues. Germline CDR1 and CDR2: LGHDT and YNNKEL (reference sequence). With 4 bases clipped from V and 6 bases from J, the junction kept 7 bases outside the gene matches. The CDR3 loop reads CASSLRAAGAGELFF. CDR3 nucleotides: TGTGCCAGCAGCCTGAGGGCAGCGGGAGCCGGGGAGCTGTTTTTT.

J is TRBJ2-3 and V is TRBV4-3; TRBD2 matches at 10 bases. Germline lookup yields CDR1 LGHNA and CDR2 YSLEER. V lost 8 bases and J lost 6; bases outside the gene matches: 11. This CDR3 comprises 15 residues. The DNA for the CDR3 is TGCGCCAGCCGGCGAGCTAGCGGGGGCCCGGATACGCAGTATTTT. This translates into CASRRASGGPDTQYF.

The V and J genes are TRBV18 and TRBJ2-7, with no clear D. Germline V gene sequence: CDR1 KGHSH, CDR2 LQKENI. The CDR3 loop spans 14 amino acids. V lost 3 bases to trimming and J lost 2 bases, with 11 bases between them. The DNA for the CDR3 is TGTGCCAGCTCACCTCAAGCAGGAACCTACGAGCAGTACTTC. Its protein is CASSPQAGTYEQYF.

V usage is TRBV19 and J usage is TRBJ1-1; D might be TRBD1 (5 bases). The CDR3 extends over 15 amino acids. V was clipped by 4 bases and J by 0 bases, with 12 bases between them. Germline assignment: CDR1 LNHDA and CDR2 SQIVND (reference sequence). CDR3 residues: CASSSTDRLNTEAFF. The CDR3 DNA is TGTGCCAGTAGTAGTACCGACAGATTGAACACTGAAGCTTTCTTT.

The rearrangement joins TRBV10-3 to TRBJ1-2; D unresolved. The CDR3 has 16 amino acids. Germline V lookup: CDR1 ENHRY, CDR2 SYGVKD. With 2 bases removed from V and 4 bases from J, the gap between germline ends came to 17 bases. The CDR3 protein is CAISEPTSEGFYGYTF. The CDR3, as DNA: TGTGCCATCAGTGAGCCAACGTCGGAGGGCTTCTATGGCTACACCTTC.

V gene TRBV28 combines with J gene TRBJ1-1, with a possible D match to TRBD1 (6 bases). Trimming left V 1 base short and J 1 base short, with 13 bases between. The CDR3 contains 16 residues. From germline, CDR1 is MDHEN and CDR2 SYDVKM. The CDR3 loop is CASSLSGARRNTEAFF. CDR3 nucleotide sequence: TGTGCCAGCAGTTTATCAGGGGCCCGCCGGAACACTGAAGCTTTCTTT.

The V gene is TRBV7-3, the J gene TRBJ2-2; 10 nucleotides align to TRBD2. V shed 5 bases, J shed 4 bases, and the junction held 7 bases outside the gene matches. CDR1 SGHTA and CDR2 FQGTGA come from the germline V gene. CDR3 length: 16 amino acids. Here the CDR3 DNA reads TGTGCCAGCAGCCTCGCGGAGCGGGAGGGCACCGGGGAGCTGTTTTTT. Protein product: CASSLAEREGTGELFF. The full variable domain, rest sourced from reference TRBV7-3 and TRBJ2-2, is GAGVSQTPSNKVTEKGKYVELRCDPISGHTALYWYRQSLGQGPEFLIYFQGTGAADDSGLPNDRFFAVRPEGSVSTLKIQRTERGDSAVYLCASSLAEREGTGELFFGEGSRLTVL.

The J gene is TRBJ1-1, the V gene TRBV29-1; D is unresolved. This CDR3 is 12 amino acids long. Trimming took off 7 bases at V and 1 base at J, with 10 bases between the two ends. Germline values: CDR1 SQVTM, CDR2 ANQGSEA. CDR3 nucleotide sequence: TGCAGCGGATTACAGCAGAACACTGAAGCTTTCTTT. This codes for CSGLQQNTEAFF.

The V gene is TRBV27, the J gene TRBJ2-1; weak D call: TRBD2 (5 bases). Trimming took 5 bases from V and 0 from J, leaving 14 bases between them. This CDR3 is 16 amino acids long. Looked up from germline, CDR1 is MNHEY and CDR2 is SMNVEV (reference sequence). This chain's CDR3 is CASSPRGFTSYNEQFF. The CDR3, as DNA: TGTGCCAGCAGTCCTCGGGGTTTCACCTCCTACAATGAGCAGTTCTTC.

The CDR3, as DNA: TGCGCCAGCAGCCCCCCGGGGGAGGCTGAAGCTTTCTTT. Translation: CASSPPGEAEAFF. The rearrangement links TRBV5-1 to TRBJ1-1; D might be TRBD1 (5 bases). This CDR3 is 13 amino acids long. The V end lost 4 bases, the J end lost 6 bases, and 13 bases lay between the germline ends. Germline lookup yields CDR1 SGHRS and CDR2 YFSETQ.

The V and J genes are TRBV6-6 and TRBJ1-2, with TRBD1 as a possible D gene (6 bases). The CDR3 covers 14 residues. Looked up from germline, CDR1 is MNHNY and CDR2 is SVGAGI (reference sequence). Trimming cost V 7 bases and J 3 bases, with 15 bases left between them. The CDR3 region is CASNERGQDYGYTF. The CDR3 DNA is TGTGCCAGCAACGAAAGGGGACAAGACTATGGCTACACCTTC.

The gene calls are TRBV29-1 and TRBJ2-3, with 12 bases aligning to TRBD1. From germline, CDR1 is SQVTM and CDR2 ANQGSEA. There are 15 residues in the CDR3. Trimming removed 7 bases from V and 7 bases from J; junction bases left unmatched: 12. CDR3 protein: CSANLGTGGSYTQYF. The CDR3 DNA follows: TGCAGCGCCAATCTGGGGACAGGGGGCTCTTATACGCAGTATTTT.

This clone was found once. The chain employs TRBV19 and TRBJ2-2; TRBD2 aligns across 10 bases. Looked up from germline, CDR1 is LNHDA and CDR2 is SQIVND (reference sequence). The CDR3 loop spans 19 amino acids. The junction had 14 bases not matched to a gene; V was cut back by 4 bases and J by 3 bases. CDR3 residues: CASSKIRAGGPRDTGELFF. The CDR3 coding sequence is TGTGCCAGTAGTAAGATTCGAGCGGGAGGGCCACGGGACACCGGGGAGCTGTTTTTT.

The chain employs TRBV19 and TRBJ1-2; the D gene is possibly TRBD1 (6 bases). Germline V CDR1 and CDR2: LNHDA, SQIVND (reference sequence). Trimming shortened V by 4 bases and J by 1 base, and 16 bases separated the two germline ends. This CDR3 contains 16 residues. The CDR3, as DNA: TGTGCCAGTAGTAACCCAGGACAGACCGGTAACTATGGCTACACCTTC. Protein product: CASSNPGQTGNYGYTF.

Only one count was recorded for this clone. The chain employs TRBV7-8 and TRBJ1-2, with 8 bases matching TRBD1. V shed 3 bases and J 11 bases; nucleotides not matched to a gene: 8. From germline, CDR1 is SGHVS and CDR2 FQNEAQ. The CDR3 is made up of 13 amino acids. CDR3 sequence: CASSFSIDRGYTF. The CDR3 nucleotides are TGTGCCAGCAGCTTTTCTATCGACAGGGGATACACCTTC.

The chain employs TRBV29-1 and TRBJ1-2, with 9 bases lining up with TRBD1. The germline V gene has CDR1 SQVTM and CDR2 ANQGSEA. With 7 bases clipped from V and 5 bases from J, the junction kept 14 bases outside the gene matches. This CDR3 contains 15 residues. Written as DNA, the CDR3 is TGCAGCGCCCCTCGGGGCGGGGACAGGGCATATGGCTACACCTTC. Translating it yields CSAPRGGDRAYGYTF.

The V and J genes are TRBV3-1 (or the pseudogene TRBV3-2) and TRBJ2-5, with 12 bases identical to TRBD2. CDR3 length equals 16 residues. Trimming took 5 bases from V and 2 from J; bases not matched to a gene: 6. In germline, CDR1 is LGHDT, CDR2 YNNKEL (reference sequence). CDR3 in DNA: TGTGCCAGCAGCTACGGACTAGCGGGAAGACAAGAGACCCAGTACTTC. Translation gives CASSYGLAGRQETQYF.

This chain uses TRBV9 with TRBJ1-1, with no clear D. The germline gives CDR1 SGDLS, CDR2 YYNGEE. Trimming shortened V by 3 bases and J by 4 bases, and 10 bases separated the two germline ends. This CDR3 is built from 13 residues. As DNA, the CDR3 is TGTGCCAGCAGCGCCCATAGGAGCACTGAAGCTTTCTTT. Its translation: CASSAHRSTEAFF.

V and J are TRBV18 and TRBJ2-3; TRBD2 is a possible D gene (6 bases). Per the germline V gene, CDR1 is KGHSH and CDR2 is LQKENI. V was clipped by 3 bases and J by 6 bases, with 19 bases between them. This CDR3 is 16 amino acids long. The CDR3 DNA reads TGTGCCAGCTCACCCCCTAGCGTGGGACGGTGGGATACGCAGTATTTT. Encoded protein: CASSPPSVGRWDTQYF.

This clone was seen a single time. The CDR3 DNA sequence: TGTGCCAGCAGTTTCGACAGGGGGGCCGGTAGTCAGCCCCAGCATTTT. Its protein is CASSFDRGAGSQPQHF. V and J are TRBV6-2 or TRBV6-3 and TRBJ1-5; TRBD1 matches at 9 bases. The trim removed 4 bases at V and 6 bases at J, leaving 10 bases unmatched. CDR1 and CDR2 (germline): MNHEY, SVGEGT. The length of the CDR3 is 16 residues.

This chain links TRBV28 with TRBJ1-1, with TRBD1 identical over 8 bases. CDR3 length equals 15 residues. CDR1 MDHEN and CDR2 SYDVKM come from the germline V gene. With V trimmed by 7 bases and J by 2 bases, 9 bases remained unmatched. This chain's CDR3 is CASNPSRGRNTEAFF. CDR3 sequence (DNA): TGTGCCAGCAACCCTTCCAGGGGGCGTAACACTGAAGCTTTCTTT.

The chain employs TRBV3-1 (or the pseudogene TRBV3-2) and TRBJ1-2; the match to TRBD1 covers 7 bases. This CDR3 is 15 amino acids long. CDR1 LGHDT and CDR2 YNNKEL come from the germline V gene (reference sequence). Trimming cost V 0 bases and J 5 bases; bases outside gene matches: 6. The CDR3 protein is CASSQDEGAQYGYTF. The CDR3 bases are TGTGCCAGCAGCCAAGACGAGGGGGCCCAATATGGCTACACCTTC.

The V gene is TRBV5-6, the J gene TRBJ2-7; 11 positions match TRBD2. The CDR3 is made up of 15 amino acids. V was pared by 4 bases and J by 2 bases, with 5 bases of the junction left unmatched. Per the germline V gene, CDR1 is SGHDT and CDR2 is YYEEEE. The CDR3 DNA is TGTGCCAGCAGCACGGGACTAGCGGTAGCCTACGAGCAGTACTTC. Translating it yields CASSTGLAVAYEQYF.

CDR3 sequence reads: CASSSAPSSGNTIYF. In nucleotides, the CDR3 is TGTGCCAGCAGCTCAGCGCCGAGCTCTGGAAACACCATATATTTT. V is TRBV7-2 and J is TRBJ1-3; no clear D gene. V lost 4 bases to trimming and J lost 0 bases, with 10 bases between them. This CDR3 region has 15 residues. Germline-derived CDR1 and CDR2 are SGHTA and FQGNSA.

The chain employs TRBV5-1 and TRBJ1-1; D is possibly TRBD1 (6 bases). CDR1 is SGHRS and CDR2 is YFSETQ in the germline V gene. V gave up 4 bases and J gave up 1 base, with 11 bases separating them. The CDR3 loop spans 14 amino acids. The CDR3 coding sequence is TGCGCCAGCAGCCTGGACAGACCGAACACTGAAGCTTTCTTT. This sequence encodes CASSLDRPNTEAFF.